This T cell receptor (beta chain) was retrieved from a study of blood T cell repertoires in COVID-19. Trimming left V 0 bases short and J 5 bases short, with 14 bases between. The germline V gene has CDR1 SGDLS and CDR2 YYNGEE. The CDR3 loop spans 15 amino acids. Profiled with immunoSEQ multiplex PCR; TCRdb holds only in-frame clones, not every one. The data contain over 200,000 clones, approximately 80% of them singletons. Sequencing used PBMCs or T cells enriched from blood (not recorded which). The chain recombines TRBV9 with TRBJ1-1; possibly TRBD1 for D (6 bases). The TCR originated in a woman in her fifties or sixties with acute COVID-19. DNA for the CDR3: TGTGCCAGCAGCGTAGCGGGGGGCGCGGGTACTGAAGCTTTCTTT. The encoded protein is CASSVAGGAGTEAFF. Full variable domain (remainder filled in from reference TRBV9 and TRBJ1-1): DSGVTQTPKHLITATGQRVTLRCSPRSGDLSVYWYQQSLDQGLQFLIQYYNGEERAKGNILERFSAQQFPDLHSELNLSSLELGDSALYFCASSVAGGAGTEAFFGQGTRLTVV.